These 29 T cell receptor beta chains came from one sample sequenced in a study of shared clonotypes between healthy human individuals. Here immunoSEQ multiplex PCR was the method, and the copy in TCRdb shows in-frame clones only, minus some. The profile shows roughly 1,100,000 clones, 70% to 80% of them singletons. Specimen: memory CD4+ T cells sorted from blood. Stated subset: CD45RA-negative fraction. The receptors here all came from a man between 18 and 35 years old in good health.

V usage is TRBV5-4 and J usage is TRBJ2-5, with D unresolved. The CDR3 is 14 residues long. Trimming pared 4 bases from V and 2 bases from J, leaving 12 bases between. Germline loops: CDR1 SGHNT, CDR2 YYREEE (reference sequence). The CDR3, as DNA: TGTGCCAGCAGCCAGGACGAGAGGCAAGAGACCCAGTACTTC. Protein sequence: CASSQDERQETQYF.

The V and J genes are TRBV28 and TRBJ2-5, with D perhaps TRBD1 (5 bases). CDR1 and CDR2 from the germline V gene are MDHEN and SYDVKM. V shed 1 base and J shed 11 bases, with 11 bases lying between them. The CDR3 is 12 amino acids. The CDR3 DNA reads TGTGCCAGCAGTTTATCAGGGATCTGGCAGTACTTC. It yields the protein CASSLSGIWQYF.

This clone showed up just once. V is TRBV5-1 and J is TRBJ2-5, with D perhaps matching TRBD1 or TRBD2 (7 bases each). Per germline, CDR1 SGHRS and CDR2 YFSETQ. V lost 4 bases to trimming and J lost 1 base, with 14 bases between them. This CDR3 contains 15 residues. This CDR3 reads CASSTTGEGQETQYF. The CDR3 DNA follows: TGCGCCAGCAGCACCACAGGGGAGGGCCAAGAGACCCAGTACTTC.

This clone was detected a few times. This sequence joins TRBV7-9 and TRBJ2-7; D call uncertain. The germline CDR1 and CDR2 sequences are SEHNR and FQNEAQ (reference sequence). Trimming took off 5 bases at V and 3 bases at J, with 5 bases between the two ends. This CDR3 has 11 residues. In DNA form, the CDR3 reads TGTGCCAGCAGCAATATCTACGAGCAGTACTTC. Translating gives CASSNIYEQYF.

The V call is TRBV11-3, the J call TRBJ1-1; D gene ambiguous. The CDR3 is made up of 16 amino acids. V was cut by 4 bases and J by 4 bases, with 19 bases left in between. From germline, CDR1 is SGHNT and CDR2 YENEEA. The CDR3 region is CASSSRVSGFLTEAFF. Written as DNA, the CDR3 is TGTGCCAGCAGCTCCCGAGTGTCCGGTTTTCTCACTGAAGCTTTCTTT.

In DNA form, the CDR3 reads TGTGCCAGCAGTGAGGGACAGCACCATGGCTCTGGGGCCAACGTCCTGACTTTC. Protein sequence: CASSEGQHHGSGANVLTF. The genes are TRBV6-1 and TRBJ2-6, with 7 nucleotides matching TRBD1. CDR1 is MNHNS, CDR2 SASEGT, per germline. This CDR3 is 18 amino acids long. Trimming at V came to 3 bases and at J to 0 bases, leaving 8 bases not matched to a gene.

The rearrangement uses TRBV5-1 and TRBJ1-4, with 9 bases aligning to TRBD1. V was clipped by 4 bases and J by 5 bases; unmatched bases: 15. The CDR3 is 18 residues long. CDR1 and CDR2 (germline): SGHRS, YFSETQ. The CDR3 bases are TGCGCCAGCAGCCGCTCCGGGACAGGGCCCTCAGGGAATGAAAAACTGTTTTTT. Protein sequence: CASSRSGTGPSGNEKLFF.

J is TRBJ1-1 and V is TRBV19, with TRBD1 matching 8 bases. The ends lost 1 base at V and 1 base at J; junction bases unmatched: 2. Per germline, CDR1 LNHDA and CDR2 SQIVND (reference sequence). The CDR3 totals 15 residues. The CDR3 is CASSIGTGWNTEAFF. The CDR3, as DNA: TGTGCCAGTAGTATAGGGACAGGGTGGAACACTGAAGCTTTCTTT.

This rearrangement joins TRBV19 to TRBJ1-1; 9 nucleotides match TRBD1. The CDR3 totals 15 residues. Trimming cost V 1 base and J 6 bases; bases outside gene matches: 6. CDR1 and CDR2 (germline): LNHDA, SQIVND (reference sequence). The CDR3 nucleotides are TGTGCCAGTAGTATAGGGGACAGGGTCCTAGCTGAAGCTTTCTTT. This sequence encodes CASSIGDRVLAEAFF.

V gene TRBV11-3 combines with J gene TRBJ2-3; TRBD1 might be the D (5 bases). This CDR3 has 12 amino acids. The germline V gene has CDR1 SGHNT and CDR2 YENEEA. Trimming stripped 5 bases from V and 3 bases from J, with 6 bases between. The DNA for the CDR3 is TGTGCCAGCAGCAGGGGTACAGATACGCAGTATTTT. Its translation is CASSRGTDTQYF.

This clone turned up a few times. The DNA for the CDR3 is TGTGCCAGCAGCCGAGAGGGGACCACCGGGGAGCTGTTTTTT. Translation: CASSREGTTGELFF. The chain recombines TRBV7-9 with TRBJ2-2; TRBD1 or TRBD2 may be the D gene (5 bases each). V was pared by 5 bases and J by 4 bases, with 11 bases between. In germline, CDR1 is SEHNR, CDR2 FQNEAQ (reference sequence). The CDR3 runs to 14 residues.

V and J are TRBV6-7 and TRBJ2-7; the match to TRBD2 covers 7 bases. TRBV6-7 is marked as an open reading frame, function uncertain. The J segment lost 3 bases and the V segment lost 5 bases, leaving 10 bases of the junction unmatched. The CDR3 covers 15 residues. The CDR3 protein is CASSAPGGGVYEQYF. The CDR3 DNA is TGTGCCAGCAGTGCCCCTGGCGGGGGTGTCTACGAGCAGTACTTC.

V usage is TRBV5-6 and J usage is TRBJ1-3, with D perhaps TRBD1 (6 bases). Between the trimmed V and J ends, which lost 3 bases and 0 bases, there was a span of 19 bases. Germline V lookup: CDR1 SGHDT, CDR2 YYEEEE. The CDR3 is made up of 18 amino acids. In DNA, the CDR3 is TGTGCCAGCAGCTCACAGGGAACGTCCATAGCCTCTGGAAACACCATATATTTT. The encoded protein is CASSSQGTSIASGNTIYF. Full variable domain (outside the CDR3, taken from reference TRBV5-6 and TRBJ1-3): DAGVTQSPTHLIKTRGQQVTLRCSPKSGHDTVSWYQQALGQGPQFIFQYYEEEERQRGNFPDRFSGHQFPNYSSELNVNALLLGDSALYLCASSSQGTSIASGNTIYFGEGSWLTVV.

The V call is TRBV18, the J call TRBJ1-1, with D hard to call. This CDR3 spans 12 amino acids. Per the germline V gene, CDR1 is KGHSH and CDR2 is LQKENI. V was clipped by 2 bases and J by 7 bases, with 8 bases between them. In nucleotides, the CDR3 is TGTGCCAGCTCACCAGAGAGGATTGAAGCTTTCTTT. It is translated as CASSPERIEAFF.

The chain links TRBV9 to TRBJ2-6; D ambiguous. V lost 4 bases to trimming and J lost 0 bases, with 14 bases between them. This CDR3 has 17 amino acids. CDR1 is SGDLS, CDR2 YYNGEE, per germline. The CDR3 loop is CASSPFAFDSGANVLTF. Here the CDR3 DNA reads TGTGCCAGCAGCCCTTTCGCCTTTGACTCTGGGGCCAACGTCCTGACTTTC.

This clone has more than one count but fewer than ten. This sequence joins TRBV28 and TRBJ2-7, with 8 bases matching TRBD2. Germline assignment: CDR1 MDHEN and CDR2 SYDVKM. With 7 bases clipped from V and 4 bases from J, the junction kept 15 bases outside the gene matches. The CDR3 covers 16 residues. The CDR3 here is CASTPRGGQGWYEQYF. CDR3 DNA: TGTGCCAGCACTCCCCGCGGGGGGCAGGGGTGGTACGAGCAGTACTTC.

This clone was counted only a few times. This chain uses TRBV7-9 with TRBJ1-1; D call uncertain. V lost 3 bases and J lost 3, with 5 bases in between. Per the germline V gene, CDR1 is SEHNR and CDR2 is FQNEAQ (reference sequence). The CDR3 contains 12 residues. CDR3 loop: CASSFLDTEAFF. CDR3 nucleotides: TGTGCCAGCAGCTTTTTAGACACTGAAGCTTTCTTT.

The chain is built from TRBV5-1 and TRBJ1-4; D is perhaps TRBD1 (5 bases). Germline V gives CDR1 SGHRS, CDR2 YFSETQ. The CDR3 has 14 residues. Trimming left V 2 bases short and J 11 bases short, with 16 bases between. The CDR3 loop reads CASSFGREGFKLFF. CDR3 sequence (DNA): TGCGCCAGCAGCTTCGGTAGGGAGGGGTTCAAACTGTTTTTT.

V gene TRBV5-1 combines with J gene TRBJ2-3, with 7 bases aligning to TRBD2. V shed 4 bases, J shed 2 bases, and the junction held 7 bases outside the gene matches. CDR1 is SGHRS and CDR2 is YFSETQ in the germline V gene. The length of the CDR3 is 15 residues. In DNA form, the CDR3 reads TGCGCCAGCAGCGTCTCCGGGGGGTCCACAGATACGCAGTATTTT. It is translated as CASSVSGGSTDTQYF.

The rearrangement links TRBV7-2 to TRBJ2-5; no definite D call. CDR1 and CDR2 from the germline V gene are SGHTA and FQGNSA. The CDR3 contains 16 residues. Trimming took off 5 bases at V and 1 base at J, with 17 bases between the two ends. CDR3 DNA: TGTGCCAGCAGCGAAATAGAAATTCTGCTCCAAGAGACCCAGTACTTC. Encoded protein: CASSEIEILLQETQYF. Drawing the rest from reference TRBV7-2 and TRBJ2-5, the complete variable domain is GAGVSQSPSNKVTEKGKDVELRCDPISGHTALYWYRQSLGQGLEFLIYFQGNSAPDKSGLPSDRFSAERTGGSVSTLTIQRTQQEDSAVYLCASSEIEILLQETQYFGPGTRLLVL.

V is TRBV10-3 and J is TRBJ1-1, with TRBD1 as a possible D gene (6 bases). This CDR3 is built from 14 residues. V was cut by 2 bases and J by 1 base, with 8 bases left in between. Germline V CDR1 and CDR2: ENHRY, SYGVKD. The CDR3 spells CAISERGRNTEAFF. The CDR3 region has the DNA TGTGCCATCAGTGAGAGGGGGAGGAACACTGAAGCTTTCTTT.

Details on this clone: Other nucleotide sequences from this sample produce the same CDR3. The J gene is TRBJ2-2, the V gene TRBV30, with D possibly matching TRBD2 (6 bases). This CDR3 is 15 amino acids long. CDR1 is GTSNPN, CDR2 SVGIG, per germline (reference sequence). V was clipped by 0 bases and J by 4 bases, with 12 bases between them. This chain's CDR3 is CAWSVPGRGTGELFF. In DNA form, the CDR3 reads TGTGCCTGGAGTGTACCCGGGAGAGGCACCGGGGAGCTGTTTTTT.

The chain recombines TRBV7-2 with TRBJ1-4, with D hard to call. The CDR3 extends over 14 amino acids. Germline V gene data show CDR1 as SGHTA and CDR2 as FQGNSA. Trimming took off 6 bases at V and 2 bases at J, with 10 bases between the two ends. For the CDR3, the DNA is TGTGCCAGCAGTCGGATACGGACTAATGAAAAACTGTTTTTT. It is translated as CASSRIRTNEKLFF.

The chain couples TRBV5-1 to TRBJ2-3; 7 positions agree with TRBD1. Trimming removed 4 bases from V and 4 bases from J; junction bases left unmatched: 6. CDR3 length equals 14 residues. The germline V gene has CDR1 SGHRS and CDR2 YFSETQ. The CDR3 nucleotides are TGCGCCAGCAGCCCCTTGACAGGGTCAGATACGCAGTATTTT. This encodes CASSPLTGSDTQYF.

This clone was seen a single time. The chain links TRBV5-6 to TRBJ1-2; 7 bases fit TRBD1. Unmatched junction bases numbered 9, after V lost 7 bases and J lost 6 bases. Per germline, CDR1 SGHDT and CDR2 YYEEEE. The CDR3 has 13 amino acids. The CDR3 region is CASVVGRGNGYTF. CDR3 DNA: TGTGCCAGCGTTGTAGGCAGGGGGAATGGCTACACCTTC. Using reference TRBV5-6 and TRBJ1-2 for the parts outside the CDR3, the full variable domain is DAGVTQSPTHLIKTRGQQVTLRCSPKSGHDTVSWYQQALGQGPQFIFQYYEEEERQRGNFPDRFSGHQFPNYSSELNVNALLLGDSALYLCASVVGRGNGYTFGSGTRLTVV.

This sequence joins TRBV30 and TRBJ1-1, with D unclear. Germline CDR1 and CDR2: GTSNPN and SVGIG (reference sequence). Trimming pared 1 base from V and 6 bases from J, leaving 15 bases between. The CDR3 spans 14 residues. The CDR3 sequence is CAWSANIGSPEAFF. CDR3 sequence (DNA): TGTGCCTGGAGTGCCAATATCGGGAGTCCTGAAGCTTTCTTT.

The V and J genes are TRBV7-9 and TRBJ2-1; 8 positions match TRBD2. V dropped 4 bases and J dropped 8; count of bases not matched to a gene: 7. The CDR3 contains 14 residues. Germline-derived CDR1 and CDR2 are SEHNR and FQNEAQ (reference sequence). This CDR3 reads CASSSTSAMDEQFF. The DNA of the CDR3 is TGTGCCAGCAGCTCGACTAGCGCCATGGATGAGCAGTTCTTC.

This clone was seen just once. V gene TRBV5-8 combines with J gene TRBJ2-2; TRBD2 matches at 7 bases. Germline trimming cut 0 bases from V and 6 bases from J; bases unmatched to any gene: 11. The CDR3 covers 17 residues. The germline CDR1 and CDR2 sequences are SGHTS and YDEGEE. The chain's CDR3 is CASSLVVWTGGPGELFF. The CDR3 coding sequence is TGTGCCAGCAGCTTGGTCGTTTGGACGGGGGGACCCGGGGAGCTGTTTTTT.

This clone was found once. The gene calls are TRBV2 and TRBJ2-2; tentatively, D is TRBD2 (6 bases). V lost 6 bases and J lost 6, with 29 bases in between. CDR3 size: 19 residues. Germline CDR1 is SNHLY and CDR2 is FYNNEI. The DNA of the CDR3 is TGTGCCAGCAGGACCCTCGCCCCTCGGAGGGATCAAGGTGCCGGGGAGCTGTTTTTT. Protein sequence: CASRTLAPRRDQGAGELFF.